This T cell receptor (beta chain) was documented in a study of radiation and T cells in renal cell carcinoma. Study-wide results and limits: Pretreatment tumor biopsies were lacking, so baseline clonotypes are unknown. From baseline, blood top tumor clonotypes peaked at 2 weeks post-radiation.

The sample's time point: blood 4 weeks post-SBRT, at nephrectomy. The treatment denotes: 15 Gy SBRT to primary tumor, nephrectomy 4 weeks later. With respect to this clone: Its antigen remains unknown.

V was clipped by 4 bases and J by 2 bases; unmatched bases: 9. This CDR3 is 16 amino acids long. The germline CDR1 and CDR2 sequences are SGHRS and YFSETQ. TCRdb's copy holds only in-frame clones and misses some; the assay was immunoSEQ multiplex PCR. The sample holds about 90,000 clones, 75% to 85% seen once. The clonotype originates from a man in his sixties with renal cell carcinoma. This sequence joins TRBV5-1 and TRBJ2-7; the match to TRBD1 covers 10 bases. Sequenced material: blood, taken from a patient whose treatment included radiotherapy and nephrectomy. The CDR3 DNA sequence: TGCGCCAGCAGCCCGCAGGGACAGGGGCCAGCCTACGAGCAGTACTTC. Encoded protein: CASSPQGQGPAYEQYF.